What follows is one T cell receptor beta chain and its context. The table came from immunoSEQ multiplex PCR; TCRdb's copy has only in-frame clones and leaves some out. The table records roughly 240,000 clones, around 88% of them present only once. This specimen belongs to a study of blood T cell repertoires in COVID-19. The germline V and J ends were trimmed by 4 bases and 8 bases, with 21 bases remaining between them. CDR3 size: 16 residues. The germline CDR1 and CDR2 sequences are KGHSH and LQKENI. The receptor was isolated from a woman in her thirties or forties with acute COVID-19. The chain couples TRBV18 to TRBJ1-3; D is unresolved. Sequences were obtained from PBMCs or T cells enriched from blood (not recorded which). DNA of the CDR3: TGTGCCAGCTCACTCCCCCCGGGGAGCGGTGTGGACACCATATATTTT. This encodes CASSLPPGSGVDTIYF.